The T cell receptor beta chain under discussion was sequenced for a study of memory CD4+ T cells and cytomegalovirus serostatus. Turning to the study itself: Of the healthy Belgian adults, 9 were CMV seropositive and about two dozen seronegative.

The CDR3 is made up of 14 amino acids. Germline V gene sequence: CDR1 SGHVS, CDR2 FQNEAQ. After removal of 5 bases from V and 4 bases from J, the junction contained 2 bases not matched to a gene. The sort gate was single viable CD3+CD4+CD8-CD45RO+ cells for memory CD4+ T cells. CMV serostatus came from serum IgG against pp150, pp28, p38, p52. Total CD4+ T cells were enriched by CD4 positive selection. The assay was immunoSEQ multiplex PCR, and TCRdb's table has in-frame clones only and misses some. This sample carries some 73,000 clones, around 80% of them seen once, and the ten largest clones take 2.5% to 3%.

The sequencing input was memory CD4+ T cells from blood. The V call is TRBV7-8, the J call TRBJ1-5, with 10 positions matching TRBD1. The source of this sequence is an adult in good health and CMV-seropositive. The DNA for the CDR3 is TGTGCCAGCAGCCCGGGACAGGGGAATCAGCCCCAGCATTTT. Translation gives CASSPGQGNQPQHF.